These 27 T cell receptor beta chains were all obtained from the same sample, sequenced in a study of blood T cell repertoires in COVID-19. Profiled with immunoSEQ multiplex PCR; TCRdb holds only in-frame clones, not every one. The data hold about 220,000 clones, with roughly 80% observed a single time. The specimen sequenced was peripheral blood. Receptor source: a human donor in a cohort sampled during active COVID-19.

The sample holds one count of this clone. The chain couples TRBV5-1 to TRBJ1-2; D is unclear. This CDR3 contains 13 residues. V lost 0 bases to trimming and J lost 2 bases, with 5 bases between them. Germline CDR1 SGHRS, CDR2 YFSETQ. CDR3 sequence (DNA): TGCGCCAGCAGCTTGGGCGGGAACTATGGCTACACCTTC. Its translation is CASSLGGNYGYTF.

This sequence joins TRBV27 and TRBJ2-1; 8 bases align to TRBD1. The length of the CDR3 is 14 residues. CDR1 is MNHEY and CDR2 is SMNVEV in the germline V gene (reference sequence). V trimming: 2 bases; J trimming: 8 bases; junction bases outside the gene matches: 5. CDR3 amino acids: CASSLRSQGDEQFF. CDR3 bases: TGTGCCAGCAGTTTACGTTCACAGGGGGATGAGCAGTTCTTC.

V is TRBV11-2 and J is TRBJ1-4, with 8 nucleotides matching TRBD1. The CDR3 extends over 13 amino acids. The J segment lost 8 bases and the V segment lost 5 bases, leaving 4 bases of the junction unmatched. The germline V gene encodes CDR1 SGHAT and CDR2 FQNNGV. The chain's CDR3 is CASSRTGREKLFF. The CDR3 nucleotides are TGTGCCAGCAGCCGGACAGGGCGAGAAAAACTGTTTTTT.

The chain employs TRBV9 and TRBJ2-2, with 11 bases that match TRBD1. V gave up 7 bases and J gave up 5 bases; unmatched junction bases: 1. The CDR3 totals 13 residues. From germline, CDR1 is SGDLS and CDR2 YYNGEE. CDR3 amino acids: CASGDRGTGELFF. CDR3 sequence (DNA): TGTGCCAGCGGGGACAGGGGGACCGGGGAGCTGTTTTTT. The whole variable domain, remainder taken from reference TRBV9 and TRBJ2-2, is DSGVTQTPKHLITATGQRVTLRCSPRSGDLSVYWYQQSLDQGLQFLIQYYNGEERAKGNILERFSAQQFPDLHSELNLSSLELGDSALYFCASGDRGTGELFFGEGSRLTVL.

At least ten counts were recorded for this clone. Different DNA sequences within this sample yield the same CDR3. This chain joins TRBV9 and TRBJ1-1; D not certain. Trimming shortened V by 0 bases and J by 0 bases, and 3 bases separated the two germline ends. CDR3 length: 13 residues. Germline assignment: CDR1 SGDLS and CDR2 YYNGEE. CDR3: CASSVAVNTEAFF. CDR3 nucleotide sequence: TGTGCCAGCAGCGTAGCCGTGAACACTGAAGCTTTCTTT.

This sequence joins TRBV29-1 and TRBJ2-1, with a tentative D call TRBD1 (6 bases). V lost 4 bases and J 4 bases, leaving 11 bases between the germline ends. The germline gives CDR1 SQVTM, CDR2 ANQGSEA. The CDR3 covers 13 residues. CDR3 residues: CSVAGTPYNEQFF. The CDR3 DNA sequence: TGCAGCGTTGCAGGGACACCTTACAATGAGCAGTTCTTC.

The chain uses TRBV5-1 and TRBJ2-7, with 7 bases fitting TRBD1. Germline V gene data show CDR1 as SGHRS and CDR2 as YFSETQ. V lost 3 bases and J lost 4; bases outside the gene matches: 10. This CDR3 spans 15 amino acids. The CDR3 sequence: CASSSTGLGKYEQYF. The CDR3 nucleotides are TGCGCCAGCAGCTCGACAGGGTTAGGAAAATACGAGCAGTACTTC. The variable domain in full, with the rest retrieved from reference TRBV5-1 and TRBJ2-7, is KAGVTQTPRYLIKTRGQQVTLSCSPISGHRSVSWYQQTPGQGLQFLFEYFSETQRNKGNFPGRFSGRQFSNSRSEMNVSTLELGDSALYLCASSSTGLGKYEQYFGPGTRLTVT.

The rearrangement joins TRBV6-2 or TRBV6-3 to TRBJ2-7, with 10 bases matching TRBD2. CDR1 MNHEY and CDR2 SVGEGT come from the germline V gene. With 2 bases clipped from V and 3 bases from J, the junction kept 4 bases outside the gene matches. This CDR3 spans 15 amino acids. This chain's CDR3 is CASSYGLAGVYEQYF. CDR3 sequence (DNA): TGTGCCAGCAGTTACGGCCTAGCGGGAGTCTACGAGCAGTACTTC.

V usage is TRBV7-3 and J usage is TRBJ2-3, with 12 bases identical to TRBD2. The germline V gene has CDR1 SGHTA and CDR2 FQGTGA. V trimming: 2 bases; J trimming: 5 bases; junction bases outside the gene matches: 5. The CDR3 runs 16 residues. CDR3 DNA sequence: TGTGCCAGCAGCTTAGCTAGCGGGAGGGCCGGAGATACGCAGTATTTT. Its protein is CASSLASGRAGDTQYF.

J is TRBJ2-7 and V is TRBV7-2; 11 positions agree with TRBD2. Germline CDR1 and CDR2: SGHTA and FQGNSA. CDR3 length: 14 amino acids. V dropped 5 bases and J dropped 3; count of bases not matched to a gene: 3. CDR3 loop: CASSHGTSGYEQYF. CDR3 sequence (DNA): TGTGCCAGCAGCCACGGGACTAGCGGCTACGAGCAGTACTTC. Full variable domain (outside the CDR3, taken from reference TRBV7-2 and TRBJ2-7): GAGVSQSPSNKVTEKGKDVELRCDPISGHTALYWYRQSLGQGLEFLIYFQGNSAPDKSGLPSDRFSAERTGGSVSTLTIQRTQQEDSAVYLCASSHGTSGYEQYFGPGTRLTVT.

V is TRBV5-4 and J is TRBJ1-5; TRBD1 matches 8 bases. The J segment lost 4 bases and the V segment lost 4 bases, leaving 4 bases of the junction unmatched. The CDR3 loop spans 14 amino acids. Germline V gives CDR1 SGHNT, CDR2 YYREEE (reference sequence). CDR3 amino acids: CASSPGQGNQPQHF. CDR3 DNA sequence: TGTGCCAGCAGCCCCGGACAGGGAAATCAGCCCCAGCATTTT.

J is TRBJ1-3 and V is TRBV29-1; D possibly corresponds to TRBD1 (5 bases). Per the germline V gene, CDR1 is SQVTM and CDR2 is ANQGSEA. This CDR3 region has 14 residues. Trimming stripped 7 bases from V and 4 bases from J, with 17 bases between. The CDR3 region is CSASFQGWGNTIYF. The CDR3, as DNA: TGCAGCGCCTCGTTTCAGGGATGGGGAAACACCATATATTTT.

The table lists this clone with a count of one. The chain combines TRBV7-2 with TRBJ2-7; D remains unclear. Germline-derived CDR1 and CDR2 are SGHTA and FQGNSA. The CDR3 contains 15 residues. The V end was cut by 1 base, the J end by 2 bases, with 12 bases between. The CDR3 loop is CASSLGQVTTYEQYF. The CDR3 coding sequence is TGTGCCAGCAGCTTAGGGCAGGTTACAACCTACGAGCAGTACTTC.

This clone appeared a single time. The chain is built from TRBV18 and TRBJ2-4; D might be TRBD1 (5 bases). CDR1 is KGHSH and CDR2 is LQKENI in the germline V gene. Trimming took 2 bases from V and 6 from J, leaving 14 bases between them. This CDR3 has 15 amino acids. CDR3 loop: CASSPLVGAINIQYF. The CDR3 nucleotides read TGTGCCAGCTCACCATTGGTAGGGGCGATAAACATTCAGTACTTC.

This clone was detected only once. V usage is TRBV7-8 and J usage is TRBJ1-3; TRBD1 aligns across 7 bases. V lost 4 bases, J lost 2 bases, and 8 bases stayed unmatched. This CDR3 comprises 16 residues. Looked up from germline, CDR1 is SGHVS and CDR2 is FQNEAQ. This CDR3 reads CASSSLTGVAGNTIYF. DNA for the CDR3: TGTGCCAGCAGCTCACTTACAGGGGTAGCTGGAAACACCATATATTTT. Looking up the rest from reference TRBV7-8 and TRBJ1-3 gives the full variable domain: GAGVSQSPRYKVAKRGQDVALRCDPISGHVSLFWYQQALGQGPEFLTYFQNEAQLDKSGLPSDRFFAERPEGSVSTLKIQRTQQEDSAVYLCASSSLTGVAGNTIYFGEGSWLTVV.

The sample holds a few counts of this clone. The rearrangement links TRBV9 to TRBJ2-1, with 14 bases that match TRBD2. The CDR3 loop spans 16 amino acids. Trimming took 3 bases from V and 8 from J; bases not matched to a gene: 7. The germline V gene has CDR1 SGDLS and CDR2 YYNGEE. This CDR3 is CASSAGTSGSVYEQFF. CDR3 in DNA: TGTGCCAGCAGCGCCGGGACTAGCGGGAGTGTATATGAGCAGTTCTTC.

The chain joins TRBV4-1 to TRBJ2-1, with 12 positions matching TRBD2. Germline CDR1 MGHRA, CDR2 YSYEKL. This CDR3 is 15 amino acids long. With V trimmed by 4 bases and J by 6 bases, 4 bases remained unmatched. The CDR3: CASSPSGRARNEQFF. The CDR3 bases are TGCGCCAGCAGCCCTAGCGGGAGGGCCCGCAATGAGCAGTTCTTC.

The rearrangement joins TRBV20-1 to TRBJ1-2; D is unclear. The V and J ends lost 3 bases and 7 bases respectively, with 12 bases between them. The germline V gene encodes CDR1 DFQATT and CDR2 SNEGSKA (reference sequence). CDR3 length: 12 amino acids. CDR3 protein: CSASTRSTGYTF. The CDR3 DNA follows: TGCAGTGCTAGTACCCGAAGCACTGGCTACACCTTC.

The chain recombines TRBV5-6 with TRBJ2-1; 13 positions match TRBD2. V shed 4 bases and J 4 bases; nucleotides not matched to a gene: 2. CDR3 length equals 15 residues. The germline V gene encodes CDR1 SGHDT and CDR2 YYEEEE. The CDR3 nucleotides are TGTGCCAGCAGCGCGGGACTAGCGGGATACAATGAGCAGTTCTTC. This sequence encodes CASSAGLAGYNEQFF.

The chain has TRBV27 and TRBJ2-5; 10 positions agree with TRBD2. V lost 6 bases and J lost 4; bases outside the gene matches: 8. Germline CDR1 MNHEY, CDR2 SMNVEV (reference sequence). The CDR3 length is 15 residues. The CDR3, as DNA: TGTGCCAGCAGCCACAAGCGGGAGGGGGTAGAGACCCAGTACTTC. Amino acid sequence: CASSHKREGVETQYF.

This clone appeared once. The chain carries TRBV7-2 and TRBJ1-3; D gene ambiguous. The CDR3 is 14 amino acids. Trimming took 2 bases from V and 9 from J, leaving 14 bases between them. CDR1 and CDR2 from the germline V gene are SGHTA and FQGNSA. The CDR3 nucleotides are TGTGCCAGCAGCTTATCCATTCCCGAGCGCACCATATATTTT. Its translation is CASSLSIPERTIYF.

This sequence joins TRBV4-3 and TRBJ2-2; D might be TRBD2 (5 bases). V lost 4 bases and J 1 base, leaving 19 bases between the germline ends. Germline CDR1 is LGHNA and CDR2 is YSLEER. The CDR3 is made up of 18 amino acids. In DNA form, the CDR3 reads TGCGCCAGCAGCCGGCAGTCCCCAGCGGACTGGAACACCGGGGAGCTGTTTTTT. This gives the protein CASSRQSPADWNTGELFF.

The genes are TRBV4-2 and TRBJ1-4; weak D call: TRBD1 (5 bases). Germline CDR1 and CDR2: LGHNA and YNFKEQ. Trimming shortened V by 0 bases and J by 0 bases, and 5 bases separated the two germline ends. The CDR3 sequence is 15 residues long. The CDR3 spells CASSQDRATNEKLFF. The CDR3 nucleotides are TGTGCCAGCAGCCAAGACAGGGCAACTAATGAAAAACTGTTTTTT.

The chain is built from TRBV11-2 and TRBJ2-2; 11 bases are a match to TRBD2. The V segment lost 5 bases and the J segment 0 bases; nucleotides outside the gene matches: 8. Germline values: CDR1 SGHAT, CDR2 FQNNGV. This CDR3 contains 18 residues. This CDR3 is CASSLRLAGLANTGELFF. CDR3 coding DNA: TGTGCCAGCAGCCTACGACTAGCGGGACTAGCGAACACCGGGGAGCTGTTTTTT.

The J gene is TRBJ2-1, the V gene TRBV9; 10 bases agree with TRBD2. Germline-derived CDR1 and CDR2 are SGDLS and YYNGEE. The CDR3 covers 15 residues. The V gene end was trimmed by 7 bases and the J gene end by 9 bases; junction bases not matched to a gene: 13. The CDR3 coding sequence is TGTGCCAGCGGTCAGGCTAGCGGGAGTCTAGGTGAGCAGTTCTTC. Translating it yields CASGQASGSLGEQFF.

This clone appeared once. The chain links TRBV12-3 or TRBV12-4 to TRBJ2-2; D ambiguous. The CDR3 sequence is 12 residues long. V was pared by 6 bases and J by 6 bases, with 8 bases between. DNA of the CDR3: TGTGCCAGCAGCCTACTACCCGGGGAGCTGTTTTTT. This sequence encodes CASSLLPGELFF.

The V and J genes are TRBV5-1 and TRBJ2-7; 10 bases are shared with TRBD2. CDR3 length: 15 amino acids. The germline V gene encodes CDR1 SGHRS and CDR2 YFSETQ. The junction had 8 bases not matched to a gene; V was cut back by 5 bases and J by 3 bases. CDR3 nucleotide sequence: TGCGCCAGCAGGCAACTAGCGGGACCTGACTACGAGCAGTACTTC. Protein: CASRQLAGPDYEQYF. The variable domain in full, completed from reference TRBV5-1 and TRBJ2-7, reads KAGVTQTPRYLIKTRGQQVTLSCSPISGHRSVSWYQQTPGQGLQFLFEYFSETQRNKGNFPGRFSGRQFSNSRSEMNVSTLELGDSALYLCASRQLAGPDYEQYFGPGTRLTVT.